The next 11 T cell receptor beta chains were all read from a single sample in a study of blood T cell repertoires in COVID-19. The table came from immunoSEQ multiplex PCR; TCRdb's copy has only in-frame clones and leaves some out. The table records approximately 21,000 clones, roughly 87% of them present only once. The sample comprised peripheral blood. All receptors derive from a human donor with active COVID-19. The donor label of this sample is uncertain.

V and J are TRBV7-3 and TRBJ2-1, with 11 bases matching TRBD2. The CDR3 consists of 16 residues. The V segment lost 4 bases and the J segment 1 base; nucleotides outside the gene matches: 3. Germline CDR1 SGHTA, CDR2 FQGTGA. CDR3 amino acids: CASSWGLAESYNEQFF. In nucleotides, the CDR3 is TGTGCCAGCAGCTGGGGACTAGCGGAGTCCTACAATGAGCAGTTCTTC.

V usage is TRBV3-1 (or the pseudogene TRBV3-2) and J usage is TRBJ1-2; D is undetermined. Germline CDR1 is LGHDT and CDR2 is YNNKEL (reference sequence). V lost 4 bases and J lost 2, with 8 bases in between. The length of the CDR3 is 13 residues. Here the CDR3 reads CASSPRGNYGYTF. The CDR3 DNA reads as TGTGCCAGCAGCCCCCGGGGAAACTATGGCTACACCTTC.

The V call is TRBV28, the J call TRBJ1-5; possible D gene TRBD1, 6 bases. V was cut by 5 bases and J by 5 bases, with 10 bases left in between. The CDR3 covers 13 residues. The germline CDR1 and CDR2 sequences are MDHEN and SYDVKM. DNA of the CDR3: TGTGCCAGCAGTCTACAGGGTGATCAGCCCCAGCATTTT. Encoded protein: CASSLQGDQPQHF. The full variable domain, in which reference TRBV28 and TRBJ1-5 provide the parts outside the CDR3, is DVKVTQSSRYLVKRTGEKVFLECVQDMDHENMFWYRQDPGLGLRLIYFSYDVKMKEKGDIPEGYSVSREKKERFSLILESASTNQTSMYLCASSLQGDQPQHFGDGTRLSIL.

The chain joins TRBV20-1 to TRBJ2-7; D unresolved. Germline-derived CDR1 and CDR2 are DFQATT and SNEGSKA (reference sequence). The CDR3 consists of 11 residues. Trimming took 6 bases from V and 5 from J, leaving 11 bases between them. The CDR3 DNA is TGCAGTGCGAATCACGGAGACGAGCAGTACTTC. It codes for CSANHGDEQYF.

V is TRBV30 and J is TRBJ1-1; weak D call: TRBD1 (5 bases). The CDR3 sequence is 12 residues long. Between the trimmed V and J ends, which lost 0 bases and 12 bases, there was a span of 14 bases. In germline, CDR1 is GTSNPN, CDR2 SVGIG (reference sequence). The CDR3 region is CAWSVPAGRTFF. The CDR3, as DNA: TGTGCCTGGAGTGTACCAGCAGGGAGGACTTTCTTT.

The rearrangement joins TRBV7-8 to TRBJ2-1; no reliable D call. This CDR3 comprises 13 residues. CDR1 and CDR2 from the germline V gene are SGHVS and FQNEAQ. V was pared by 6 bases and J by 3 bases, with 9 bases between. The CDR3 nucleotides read TGTGCCAGCAGAGTCGACTTCTACAATGAGCAGTTCTTC. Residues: CASRVDFYNEQFF.

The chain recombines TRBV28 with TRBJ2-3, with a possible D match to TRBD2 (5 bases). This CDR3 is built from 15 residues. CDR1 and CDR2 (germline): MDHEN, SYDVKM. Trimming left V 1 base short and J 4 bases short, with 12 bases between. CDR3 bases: TGTGCCAGCAGTTTATACGGGATCGGGCCAGATACGCAGTATTTT. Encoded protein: CASSLYGIGPDTQYF.

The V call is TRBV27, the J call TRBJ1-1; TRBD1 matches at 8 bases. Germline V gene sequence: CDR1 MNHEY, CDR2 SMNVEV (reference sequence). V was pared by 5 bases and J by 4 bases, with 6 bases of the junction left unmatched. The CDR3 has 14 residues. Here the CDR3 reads CASSLGQGFTEAFF. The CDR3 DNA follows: TGTGCCAGCAGTCTTGGACAGGGATTCACTGAAGCTTTCTTT.

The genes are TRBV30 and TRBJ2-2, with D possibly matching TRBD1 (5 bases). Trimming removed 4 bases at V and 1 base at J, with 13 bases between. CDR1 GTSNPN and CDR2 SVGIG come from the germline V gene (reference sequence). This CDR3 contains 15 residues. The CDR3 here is CAWKLADRNTGELFF. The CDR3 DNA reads TGTGCCTGGAAGCTCGCTGACAGGAACACCGGGGAGCTGTTTTTT.

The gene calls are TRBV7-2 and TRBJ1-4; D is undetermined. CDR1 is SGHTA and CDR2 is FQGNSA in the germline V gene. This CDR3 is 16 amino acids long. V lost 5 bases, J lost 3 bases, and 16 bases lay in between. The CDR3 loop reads CASSPEGGLPNEKLFF. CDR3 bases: TGTGCCAGCAGCCCTGAAGGAGGGCTCCCTAATGAAAAACTGTTTTTT.

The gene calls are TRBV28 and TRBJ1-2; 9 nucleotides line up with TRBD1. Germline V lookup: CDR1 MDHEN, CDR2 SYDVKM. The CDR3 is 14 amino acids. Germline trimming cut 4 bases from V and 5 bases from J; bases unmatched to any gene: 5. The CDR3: CASSSQGAGYGYTF. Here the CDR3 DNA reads TGTGCCAGCAGTTCACAGGGGGCCGGGTATGGCTACACCTTC.